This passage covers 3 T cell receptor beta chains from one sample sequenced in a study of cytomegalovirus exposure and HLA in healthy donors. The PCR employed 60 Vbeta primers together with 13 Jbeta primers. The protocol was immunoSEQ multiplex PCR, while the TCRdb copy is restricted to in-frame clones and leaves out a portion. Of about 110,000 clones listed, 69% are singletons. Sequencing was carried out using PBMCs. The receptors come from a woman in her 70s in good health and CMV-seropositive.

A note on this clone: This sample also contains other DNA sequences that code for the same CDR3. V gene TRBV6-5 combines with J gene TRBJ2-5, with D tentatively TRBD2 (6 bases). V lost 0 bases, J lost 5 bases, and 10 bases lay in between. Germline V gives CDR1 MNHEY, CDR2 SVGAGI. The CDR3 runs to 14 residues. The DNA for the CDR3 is TGTGCCAGCAGTTACTCGGGGGGTACGGAGACCCAGTACTTC. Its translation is CASSYSGGTETQYF.

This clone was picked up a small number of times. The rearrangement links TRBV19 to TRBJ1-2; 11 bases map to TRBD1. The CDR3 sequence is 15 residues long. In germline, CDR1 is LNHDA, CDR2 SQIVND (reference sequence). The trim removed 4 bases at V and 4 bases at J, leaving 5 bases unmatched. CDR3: CASSRTGGASYGYTF. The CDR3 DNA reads TGTGCCAGTAGTAGGACAGGGGGCGCTTCCTATGGCTACACCTTC.

As DNA, the CDR3 is TGTGCCAGCAGTGGTGGGGCCCGCAATCAGCCCCAGCATTTT. It yields the protein CASSGGARNQPQHF. V usage is TRBV2 and J usage is TRBJ1-5, with D tentatively TRBD1 (5 bases). CDR3 length equals 14 residues. Trimming removed 4 bases from V and 2 bases from J, with 9 bases in between. Germline-derived CDR1 and CDR2 are SNHLY and FYNNEI.